The 8 T cell receptor beta chains given below trace back to one sample, sequenced in a study of technical replicates of blood from a few donors. Clones were read by immunoSEQ multiplex PCR, and TCRdb kept only the in-frame ones, dropping some. Of 80,000 or so clones in the sample, about 96% were seen once. Material: T cells isolated from PBMCs. The receptors here all came from a human donor in good health.

This chain uses TRBV7-9 with TRBJ2-7; D is ambiguous. CDR1 and CDR2 (germline): SEHNR, FQNEAQ (reference sequence). CDR3 length: 13 residues. V was pared by 5 bases and J by 4 bases, with 12 bases between. The DNA of the CDR3 is TGTGCCAGCAGCCCCATGACGAGGTACGAGCAGTACTTC. Amino acids: CASSPMTRYEQYF. Together with reference TRBV7-9 and TRBJ2-7, the CDR3 gives the full variable domain: DTGVSQNPRHKITKRGQNVTFRCDPISEHNRLYWYRQTLGQGPEFLTYFQNEAQLEKSRLLSDRFSAERPKGSFSTLEIQRTEQGDSAMYLCASSPMTRYEQYFGPGTRLTVT.

The chain recombines TRBV2 with TRBJ1-2, with D unclear. Trimming removed 5 bases at V and 4 bases at J, with 11 bases between. In germline, CDR1 is SNHLY, CDR2 FYNNEI. The CDR3 is 13 residues long. The CDR3 region is CASSPDGSYGYTF. CDR3 coding DNA: TGTGCCAGCAGTCCAGACGGGAGCTATGGCTACACCTTC.

This clone was seen once. The V gene is TRBV5-4, the J gene TRBJ1-2; 12 nucleotides agree with TRBD1. Germline lookup yields CDR1 SGHNT and CDR2 YYREEE (reference sequence). The CDR3 covers 15 residues. V dropped 7 bases and J dropped 4; count of bases not matched to a gene: 8. The CDR3 coding sequence is TGTGCCAGCCGAGGGACAGGGGGCGCGAGCTATGGCTACACCTTC. This gives the protein CASRGTGGASYGYTF.

The gene calls are TRBV28 and TRBJ2-7; TRBD1 aligns across 7 bases. Germline CDR1 is MDHEN and CDR2 is SYDVKM. This CDR3 comprises 13 residues. The V gene end was trimmed by 5 bases and the J gene end by 6 bases; junction bases not matched to a gene: 7. For the CDR3, the DNA is TGTGCCAGCAGTCTGACAGGGCCGACCGAGCAGTACTTC. It yields the protein CASSLTGPTEQYF.

The chain carries TRBV28 and TRBJ1-1; D is undetermined. V was shortened by 2 bases and J by 2 bases, with 21 bases between the two germline ends. The CDR3 runs 18 residues. From germline, CDR1 is MDHEN and CDR2 SYDVKM. DNA of the CDR3: TGTGCCAGCAGTTTACCACCACTTGAGATAGGGAGAAACACTGAAGCTTTCTTT. It translates to CASSLPPLEIGRNTEAFF.

This clone appeared a single time. This sequence joins TRBV6-1 and TRBJ1-2; perhaps TRBD1 as D (5 bases). The CDR3 runs 15 residues. The germline V gene has CDR1 MNHNS and CDR2 SASEGT. Trimming shortened V by 4 bases and J by 4 bases, and 16 bases separated the two germline ends. The CDR3 nucleotides read TGTGCCAGCAGTGGGGGTTCTGGCACAGGCTATGGCTACACCTTC. Its protein is CASSGGSGTGYGYTF.

In this sample, this clone turned up once. The gene calls are TRBV7-9 and TRBJ1-2, with D possibly matching TRBD1 (6 bases). The CDR3 totals 13 residues. Per the germline V gene, CDR1 is SEHNR and CDR2 is FQNEAQ (reference sequence). Trimming left V 4 bases short and J 3 bases short, with 9 bases between. The CDR3 DNA reads as TGTGCCAGCAGCTCACAGGGTGACTATGGCTACACCTTC. The encoded protein is CASSSQGDYGYTF.

The chain couples TRBV5-8 to TRBJ1-4; 8 positions match TRBD1. The J segment lost 8 bases and the V segment lost 0 bases, leaving 12 bases of the junction unmatched. The CDR3 sequence is 17 residues long. The V gene's germline CDR1 is SGHTS and CDR2 YDEGEE. The CDR3 nucleotides read TGTGCCAGCAGCTTGGCTGGAGGGGACAGGCTCGGGGAAAAACTGTTTTTT. Its translation is CASSLAGGDRLGEKLFF.